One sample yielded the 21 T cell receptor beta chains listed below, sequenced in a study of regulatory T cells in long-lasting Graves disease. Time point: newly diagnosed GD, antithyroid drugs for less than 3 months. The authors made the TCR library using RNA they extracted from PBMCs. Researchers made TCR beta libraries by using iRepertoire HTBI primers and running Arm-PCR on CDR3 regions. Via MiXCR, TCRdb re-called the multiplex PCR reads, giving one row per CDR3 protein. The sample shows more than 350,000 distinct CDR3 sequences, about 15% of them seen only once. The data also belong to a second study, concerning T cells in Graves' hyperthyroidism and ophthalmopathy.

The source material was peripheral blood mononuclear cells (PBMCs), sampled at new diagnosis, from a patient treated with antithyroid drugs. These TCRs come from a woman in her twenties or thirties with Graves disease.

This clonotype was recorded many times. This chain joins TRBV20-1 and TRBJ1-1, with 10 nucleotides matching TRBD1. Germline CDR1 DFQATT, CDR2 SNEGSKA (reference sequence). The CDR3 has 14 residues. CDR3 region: CRLGTGAKNTEAFF. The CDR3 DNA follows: TGCAGACTGGGGACAGGGGCCAAGAACACTGAAGCTTTCTTT.

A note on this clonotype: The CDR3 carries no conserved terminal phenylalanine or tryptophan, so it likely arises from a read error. DNA for the CDR3: TGCAGTGCAACACCCGGGACGGTCGAGACCCAGTACCTC. It yields the protein CSATPGTVETQYL. This chain uses TRBV20-1 with TRBJ2-5; TRBD1 or TRBD2 may be the D gene (5 bases each). This CDR3 has 13 residues. Germline-derived CDR1 and CDR2 are DFQATT and SNEGSKA (reference sequence). Trimming stripped 6 bases from V and 5 bases from J, with 16 bases between.

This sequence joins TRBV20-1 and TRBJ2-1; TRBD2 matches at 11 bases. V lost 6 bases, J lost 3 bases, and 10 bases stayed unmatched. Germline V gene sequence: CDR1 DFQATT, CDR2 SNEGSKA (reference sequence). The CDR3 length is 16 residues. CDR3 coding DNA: TGCAGTGCCCCGCCATTAGCGGGAGGGGGCTACAATGAGCAGTTCTTC. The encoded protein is CSAPPLAGGGYNEQFF.

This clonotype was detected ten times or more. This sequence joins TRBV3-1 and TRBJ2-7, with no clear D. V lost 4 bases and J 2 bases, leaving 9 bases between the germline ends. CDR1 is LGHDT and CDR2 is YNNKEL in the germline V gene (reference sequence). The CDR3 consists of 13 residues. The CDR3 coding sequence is TGTGCCAGCAGCCGTTATGGCGCCTACGAGCAGTACTTC. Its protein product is CASSRYGAYEQYF.

The CDR3 nucleotides are TGTGCCAGCAGTCCAGGGGTGGACATTCAGTACTTC. It encodes CASSPGVDIQYF. The chain couples TRBV12-3 or TRBV12-4 to TRBJ2-4; D is possibly TRBD1 (6 bases). The CDR3 runs 12 residues. The V end was cut by 5 bases, the J end by 8 bases, with 10 bases between.

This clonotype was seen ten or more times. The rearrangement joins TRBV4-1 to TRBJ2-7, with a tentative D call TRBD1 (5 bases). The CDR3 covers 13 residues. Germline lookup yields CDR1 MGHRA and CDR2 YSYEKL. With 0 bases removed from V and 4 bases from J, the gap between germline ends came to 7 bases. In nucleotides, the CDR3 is TGCGCCAGCAGCCAAGATCAGGGATACGAGCAGTACTTC. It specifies CASSQDQGYEQYF.

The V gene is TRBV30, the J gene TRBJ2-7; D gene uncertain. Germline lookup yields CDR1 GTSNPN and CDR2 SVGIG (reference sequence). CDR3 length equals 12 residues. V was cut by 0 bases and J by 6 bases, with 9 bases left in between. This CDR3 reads CAWSVGWVEQYF. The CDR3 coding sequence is TGTGCCTGGAGTGTCGGGTGGGTCGAGCAGTACTTC.

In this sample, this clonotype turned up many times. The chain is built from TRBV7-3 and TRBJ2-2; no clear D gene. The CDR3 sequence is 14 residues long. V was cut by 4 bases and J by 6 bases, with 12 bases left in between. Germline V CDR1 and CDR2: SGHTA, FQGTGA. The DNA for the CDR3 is TGTGCCAGCAGCTCCTCTCTTGGGCCCGGGGAGCTGTTTTTT. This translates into CASSSSLGPGELFF. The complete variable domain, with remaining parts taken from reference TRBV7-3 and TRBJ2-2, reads GAGVSQTPSNKVTEKGKYVELRCDPISGHTALYWYRQSLGQGPEFLIYFQGTGAADDSGLPNDRFFAVRPEGSVSTLKIQRTERGDSAVYLCASSSSLGPGELFFGEGSRLTVL.

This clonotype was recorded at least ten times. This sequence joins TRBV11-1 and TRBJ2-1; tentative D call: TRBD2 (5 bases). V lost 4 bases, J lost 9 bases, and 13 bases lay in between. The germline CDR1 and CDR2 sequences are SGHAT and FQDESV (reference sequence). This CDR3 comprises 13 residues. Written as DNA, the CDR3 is TGTGCCAGCAGCTCCGGCTCGGCGGGTGAGCAGTTCTTC. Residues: CASSSGSAGEQFF.

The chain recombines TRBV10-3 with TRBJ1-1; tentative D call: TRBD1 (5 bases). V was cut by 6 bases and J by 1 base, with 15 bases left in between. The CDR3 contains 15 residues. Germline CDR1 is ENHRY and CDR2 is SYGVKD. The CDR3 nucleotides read TGTGCCATCAGGGAAATCACAGGCGGGAACACTGAAGCTTTCTTT. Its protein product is CAIREITGGNTEAFF.

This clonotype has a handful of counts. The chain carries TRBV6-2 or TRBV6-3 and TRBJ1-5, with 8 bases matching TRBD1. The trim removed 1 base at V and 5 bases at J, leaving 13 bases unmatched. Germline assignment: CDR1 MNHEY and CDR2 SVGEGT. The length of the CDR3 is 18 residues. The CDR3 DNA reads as TGTGCCAGCAGTTACTTGCTTACAGGGGGTAAGGGATATCAGCCCCAGCATTTT. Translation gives CASSYLLTGGKGYQPQHF.

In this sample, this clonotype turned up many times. DNA for the CDR3: TGCAGCGTTGCTGCCAGACTCACAGATACGCAGTATTTT. Its translation is CSVAARLTDTQYF. The chain uses TRBV29-1 and TRBJ2-3, with D unresolved. Germline V CDR1 and CDR2: SQVTM, ANQGSEA. This CDR3 is 13 amino acids long. V was clipped by 4 bases and J by 2 bases, with 10 bases between them.

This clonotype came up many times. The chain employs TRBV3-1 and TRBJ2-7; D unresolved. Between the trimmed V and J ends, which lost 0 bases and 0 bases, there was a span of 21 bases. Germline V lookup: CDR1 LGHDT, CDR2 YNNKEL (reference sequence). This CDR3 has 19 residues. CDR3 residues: CASSQDMGSGVRASYEQYF. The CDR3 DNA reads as TGTGCCAGCAGCCAAGATATGGGGTCTGGGGTGAGAGCCTCCTACGAGCAGTACTTC.

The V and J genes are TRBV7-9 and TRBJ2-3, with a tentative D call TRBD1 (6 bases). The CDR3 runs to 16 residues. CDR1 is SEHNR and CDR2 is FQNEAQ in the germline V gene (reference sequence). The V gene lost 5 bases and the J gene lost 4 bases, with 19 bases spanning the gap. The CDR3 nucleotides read TGTGCCAGCAGCCAGAGAACAGGGTTGGTTGCAGATACGCAGTATTTT. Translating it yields CASSQRTGLVADTQYF.

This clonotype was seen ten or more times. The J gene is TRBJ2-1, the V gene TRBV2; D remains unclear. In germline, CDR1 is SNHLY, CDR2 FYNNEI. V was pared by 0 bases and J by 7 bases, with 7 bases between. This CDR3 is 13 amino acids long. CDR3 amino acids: CASSEALGNEQFF. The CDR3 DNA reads TGTGCCAGCAGTGAAGCGTTAGGTAATGAGCAGTTCTTC.

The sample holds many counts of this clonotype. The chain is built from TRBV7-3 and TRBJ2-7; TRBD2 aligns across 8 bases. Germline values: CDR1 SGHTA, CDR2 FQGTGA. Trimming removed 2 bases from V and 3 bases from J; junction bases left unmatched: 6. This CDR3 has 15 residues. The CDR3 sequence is CASSLEAGVYYEQYF. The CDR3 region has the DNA TGTGCCAGCAGCTTAGAAGCGGGAGTCTACTACGAGCAGTACTTC.

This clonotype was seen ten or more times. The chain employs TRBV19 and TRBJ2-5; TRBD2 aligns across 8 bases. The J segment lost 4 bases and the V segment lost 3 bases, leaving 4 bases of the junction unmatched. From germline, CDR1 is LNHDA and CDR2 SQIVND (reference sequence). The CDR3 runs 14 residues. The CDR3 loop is CASSMSRGGETQYF. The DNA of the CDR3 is TGTGCCAGTAGTATGAGCCGGGGGGGAGAGACCCAGTACTTC. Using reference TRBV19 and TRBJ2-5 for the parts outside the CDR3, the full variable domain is DGGITQSPKYLFRKEGQNVTLSCEQNLNHDAMYWYRQDPGQGLRLIYYSQIVNDFQKGDIAEGYSVSREKKESFPLTVTSAQKNPTAFYLCASSMSRGGETQYFGPGTRLLVL.

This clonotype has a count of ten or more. The CDR3 sequence is CASRVNYGYTF. The CDR3 DNA reads TGTGCCAGCCGGGTGAACTATGGCTACACCTTC. The gene calls are TRBV28 and TRBJ1-2; no firm D call. The germline V gene has CDR1 MDHEN and CDR2 SYDVKM. The V end was cut by 8 bases, the J end by 2 bases, with 6 bases between. This CDR3 spans 11 amino acids.

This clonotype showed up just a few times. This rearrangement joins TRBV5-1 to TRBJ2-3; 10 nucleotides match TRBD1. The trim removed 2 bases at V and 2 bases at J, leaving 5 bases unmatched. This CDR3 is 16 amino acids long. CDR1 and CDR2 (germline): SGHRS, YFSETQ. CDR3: CASSLPTGGFTDTQYF. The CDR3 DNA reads TGCGCCAGCAGCTTACCGACAGGGGGCTTCACAGATACGCAGTATTTT.

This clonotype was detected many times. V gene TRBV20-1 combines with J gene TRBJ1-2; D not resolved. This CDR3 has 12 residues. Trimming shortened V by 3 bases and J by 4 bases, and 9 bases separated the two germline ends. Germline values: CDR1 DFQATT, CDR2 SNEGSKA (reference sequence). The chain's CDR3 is CSASPQRYGYTF. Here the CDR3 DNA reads TGCAGTGCTAGTCCCCAGCGCTATGGCTACACCTTC.

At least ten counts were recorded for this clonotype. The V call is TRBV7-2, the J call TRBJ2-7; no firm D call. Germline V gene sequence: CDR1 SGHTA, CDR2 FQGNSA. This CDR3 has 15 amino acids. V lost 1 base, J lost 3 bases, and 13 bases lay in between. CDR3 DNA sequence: TGTGCCAGCAGCTTAGAGGGTGCATCTTACTACGAGCAGTACTTC. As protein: CASSLEGASYYEQYF. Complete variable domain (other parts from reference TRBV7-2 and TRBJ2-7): GAGVSQSPSNKVTEKGKDVELRCDPISGHTALYWYRQSLGQGLEFLIYFQGNSAPDKSGLPSDRFSAERTGGSVSTLTIQRTQQEDSAVYLCASSLEGASYYEQYFGPGTRLTVT.